The T cell receptor (beta chain) described here comes from a study of CD8+CD57+ T cells in acquired aplastic anemia. For the study at large: 3.2 ug was the average amount of DNA from sorted CD4+ and CD8+ cells. CD4+ reads averaged about 10.8 million in healthy donors.

It was genomic DNA that served as the template for profiling TCR beta VDJ and CDR3. TCRdb reprocessed the reads via MiXCR and lists one record per CDR3 protein. The table shows 400,000 to 450,000 distinct CDR3 sequences, with under 80% occurring only once. As regards this clonotype: What it binds is not known.

Overall study results and limits: Overlap between patients and controls comprised just under 30 CD8+ CDR3 sequences.

Germline-derived CDR1 and CDR2 are SQVTM and ANQGSEA. Trimming stripped 2 bases from V and 2 bases from J, with 4 bases between. CDR3 length equals 11 residues. V usage is TRBV29-1 and J usage is TRBJ2-7; D gene unclear. Input material: sorted CD4+, CD8+, or CD8+CD57+ T cells (not recorded which) from PBMCs. The sequence was collected from a human donor in good health, serving as a control. The CDR3 sequence: CSVETAYEQYF. In DNA form, the CDR3 reads TGCAGCGTTGAAACGGCCTACGAGCAGTACTTC.